What follows are 32 T cell receptor beta chains derived from one specimen sequenced in a study of cytomegalovirus exposure and HLA in healthy donors. Both 60 Vbeta primers and 13 Jbeta primers went into the PCR. The repertoire was sequenced with immunoSEQ multiplex PCR; TCRdb's copy has only in-frame clones and lacks some. The sample lists some 130,000 clones; 70% to 80% were seen once. Source material: PBMCs. These receptors were collected from a female donor in good health and CMV-seronegative.

CDR3 residues: CASSQDVREEKLFF. DNA of the CDR3: TGCGCCAGCAGCCAAGACGTACGCGAAGAAAAACTGTTTTTT. V usage is TRBV4-3 and J usage is TRBJ1-4; unclear D gene. Germline CDR1 reads LGHNA; CDR2 reads YSLEER. The CDR3 length is 14 residues. The V gene lost 0 bases and the J gene lost 8 bases, with 10 bases spanning the gap.

The rearrangement joins TRBV5-1 to TRBJ1-4; perhaps TRBD1 as D (5 bases). Trimming took 3 bases from V and 0 from J, leaving 15 bases between them. In germline, CDR1 is SGHRS, CDR2 YFSETQ. The length of the CDR3 is 17 residues. CDR3 in amino acids: CASSSDKEAATNEKLFF. The CDR3, as DNA: TGCGCCAGCAGCTCGGACAAGGAAGCTGCAACTAATGAAAAACTGTTTTTT.

The chain recombines TRBV5-4 with TRBJ1-1; D might be TRBD1 (6 bases). The V end lost 4 bases, the J end lost 1 base, and 17 bases lay between the germline ends. The CDR3 length is 16 residues. Germline CDR1 SGHNT, CDR2 YYREEE (reference sequence). The DNA for the CDR3 is TGTGCCAGCAGCCTAGGGGGTCCGAGGAAGAACACTGAAGCTTTCTTT. Residues: CASSLGGPRKNTEAFF. Drawing the rest from reference TRBV5-4 and TRBJ1-1, the complete variable domain is ETGVTQSPTHLIKTRGQQVTLRCSSQSGHNTVSWYQQALGQGPQFIFQYYREEENGRGNFPPRFSGLQFPNYSSELNVNALELDDSALYLCASSLGGPRKNTEAFFGQGTRLTVV.

V gene TRBV6-5 combines with J gene TRBJ2-7; 9 bases line up with TRBD1. The junction had 5 bases not matched to a gene; V was cut back by 2 bases and J by 3 bases. Germline CDR1 and CDR2: MNHEY and SVGAGI. CDR3 length equals 15 residues. The CDR3 loop reads CASSYPGQGNYEQYF. The DNA of the CDR3 is TGTGCCAGCAGTTACCCTGGACAGGGGAACTACGAGCAGTACTTC.

The genes are TRBV7-2 and TRBJ2-3, with D possibly being TRBD2 (5 bases). Germline loops: CDR1 SGHTA, CDR2 FQGNSA. With 2 bases removed from V and 11 bases from J, the gap between germline ends came to 14 bases. This CDR3 is 13 amino acids long. The CDR3 DNA reads TGTGCCAGCAGCTTAAGCGAGGGCGGCAAGCAGTATTTT. Translation gives CASSLSEGGKQYF.

The V gene is TRBV28, the J gene TRBJ2-2; tentatively, D is TRBD1 (6 bases). The V end was cut by 3 bases, the J end by 1 base, with 9 bases between. The CDR3 contains 15 residues. CDR1 is MDHEN and CDR2 is SYDVKM in the germline V gene. The CDR3: CASSLPQGNTGELFF. CDR3 sequence (DNA): TGTGCCAGCAGTTTGCCACAGGGGAACACCGGGGAGCTGTTTTTT. Full variable domain (remainder filled in from reference TRBV28 and TRBJ2-2): DVKVTQSSRYLVKRTGEKVFLECVQDMDHENMFWYRQDPGLGLRLIYFSYDVKMKEKGDIPEGYSVSREKKERFSLILESASTNQTSMYLCASSLPQGNTGELFFGEGSRLTVL.

The genes are TRBV11-2 and TRBJ2-3, with TRBD2 matching 11 bases. The CDR3 is made up of 16 amino acids. V was clipped by 2 bases and J by 0 bases; unmatched bases: 1. Germline V gives CDR1 SGHAT, CDR2 FQNNGV. In DNA form, the CDR3 reads TGTGCCAGCAGCTTACGACTAGCGGGGAGCACAGATACGCAGTATTTT. Protein product: CASSLRLAGSTDTQYF.

The rearrangement links TRBV5-1 to TRBJ2-4; 8 nucleotides align to TRBD2. Per the germline V gene, CDR1 is SGHRS and CDR2 is YFSETQ. The CDR3 is 14 amino acids. The V and J ends lost 8 bases and 8 bases, in that order; junction bases with no gene match: 12. CDR3 amino acids: CASAPGLGVHIQYF. CDR3 in DNA: TGCGCCAGTGCGCCGGGACTAGGCGTCCACATTCAGTACTTC.

The rearrangement uses TRBV6-4 and TRBJ1-5; 7 bases fit TRBD1. CDR1 MRHNA and CDR2 SNTAGT come from the germline V gene. This CDR3 is built from 13 residues. Trimming at V came to 6 bases and at J to 5 bases, leaving 4 bases not matched to a gene. CDR3 nucleotide sequence: TGTGCCAGCAGCATAGACAGGGATCAGCCCCAGCATTTT. Protein sequence: CASSIDRDQPQHF.

The rearrangement uses TRBV27 and TRBJ2-1; D is possibly TRBD2 (6 bases). CDR1 and CDR2 (germline): MNHEY, SMNVEV (reference sequence). This CDR3 has 14 amino acids. Trimming shortened V by 8 bases and J by 2 bases, and 13 bases separated the two germline ends. CDR3 in DNA: TGTGCCAGCGCCTGGTCGGGAGCCTACAATGAGCAGTTCTTC. This gives the protein CASAWSGAYNEQFF.

The genes are TRBV5-1 and TRBJ2-5; D not resolved. Trimming shortened V by 0 bases and J by 3 bases, and 6 bases separated the two germline ends. Germline CDR1 SGHRS, CDR2 YFSETQ. The CDR3 contains 13 residues. The CDR3 DNA reads TGCGCCAGCAGCTTGGCACTTGAAGAGACCCAGTACTTC. It encodes CASSLALEETQYF.

This clone was counted between two and nine times. Here the CDR3 reads CASSLDPTGQIYGYTF. CDR3 DNA: TGTGCCAGCAGTTTAGATCCTACGGGACAGATCTATGGCTACACCTTC. The chain couples TRBV27 to TRBJ1-2, with 7 bases identical to TRBD1. V shed 2 bases and J 4 bases; nucleotides not matched to a gene: 10. Per germline, CDR1 MNHEY and CDR2 SMNVEV (reference sequence). The CDR3 covers 16 residues.

This clone was seen a few times. This chain connects TRBV10-3 to TRBJ1-3, with 9 bases fitting TRBD1. The V segment lost 2 bases and the J segment 2 bases; nucleotides outside the gene matches: 4. This CDR3 has 16 amino acids. CDR1 is ENHRY and CDR2 is SYGVKD in the germline V gene. The CDR3 protein is CAISEPTGGTGNTIYF. The DNA of the CDR3 is TGTGCCATCAGTGAGCCTACAGGGGGCACTGGAAACACCATATATTTT.

This clone was counted a few times. The rearrangement joins TRBV6-1 to TRBJ1-2, with TRBD1 matching 8 bases. CDR1 is MNHNS, CDR2 SASEGT, per germline. CDR3 length: 13 residues. Germline trimming cut 7 bases from V and 8 bases from J; bases unmatched to any gene: 9. The CDR3 is CASTTMTGEGYTF. CDR3 in DNA: TGTGCCAGCACTACCATGACAGGGGAAGGCTACACCTTC.

V and J are TRBV7-2 and TRBJ2-7; D ambiguous. This CDR3 spans 12 amino acids. CDR1 and CDR2 (germline): SGHTA, FQGNSA. V was clipped by 5 bases and J by 1 base, with 6 bases between them. CDR3 loop: CASSPNSYEQYF. DNA for the CDR3: TGTGCCAGCAGCCCCAATTCCTACGAGCAGTACTTC.

This sequence joins TRBV9 and TRBJ2-1; 7 bases are shared with TRBD2. Germline V CDR1 and CDR2: SGDLS, YYNGEE. The CDR3 is made up of 16 amino acids. Trimming took 0 bases from V and 2 from J; bases not matched to a gene: 5. The CDR3 bases are TGTGCCAGCAGCGTAGGTCGGCTAGCGGCCTACAATGAGCAGTTCTTC. Its protein product is CASSVGRLAAYNEQFF. The variable domain in full, completed from reference TRBV9 and TRBJ2-1, reads DSGVTQTPKHLITATGQRVTLRCSPRSGDLSVYWYQQSLDQGLQFLIQYYNGEERAKGNILERFSAQQFPDLHSELNLSSLELGDSALYFCASSVGRLAAYNEQFFGPGTRLTVL.

V gene TRBV13 combines with J gene TRBJ2-2, with D perhaps matching TRBD1 (6 bases). The V and J ends lost 6 bases and 4 bases respectively, with 15 bases between them. Looked up from germline, CDR1 is PRHDT and CDR2 is FYEKMQ (reference sequence). The CDR3 runs 15 residues. In DNA, the CDR3 is TGTGCCAGCAGTTCGCCACAGGGTGCCACCGGGGAGCTGTTTTTT. The encoded protein is CASSSPQGATGELFF.

The rearrangement links TRBV30 to TRBJ2-7, with 8 bases matching TRBD2. Germline trimming cut 4 bases from V and 4 bases from J; bases unmatched to any gene: 12. The CDR3 runs to 15 residues. Per germline, CDR1 GTSNPN and CDR2 SVGIG (reference sequence). The chain's CDR3 is CAWKEAGLVIYEQYF. CDR3 bases: TGTGCCTGGAAGGAGGCGGGACTAGTCATTTACGAGCAGTACTTC.

The chain has TRBV4-3 and TRBJ1-2; D may be TRBD1 (6 bases). Germline CDR1 LGHNA, CDR2 YSLEER. CDR3 length: 14 amino acids. V lost 0 bases and J 8 bases, leaving 13 bases between the germline ends. As DNA, the CDR3 is TGCGCCAGCAGCCAAGATTTACAGGGCCGAGGCTACACCTTC. Translating it yields CASSQDLQGRGYTF.

This clone has only a few counts. V usage is TRBV6-1 and J usage is TRBJ1-4; 7 nucleotides align to TRBD1. The V segment lost 5 bases and the J segment 0 bases; nucleotides outside the gene matches: 0. CDR3 length: 14 residues. Germline V gives CDR1 MNHNS, CDR2 SASEGT. The CDR3 reads CASSQGATNEKLFF. CDR3 DNA: TGTGCCAGCAGTCAGGGGGCAACTAATGAAAAACTGTTTTTT.

This chain links TRBV2 with TRBJ1-1; no clear D gene. Per germline, CDR1 SNHLY and CDR2 FYNNEI. The V gene lost 3 bases and the J gene lost 10 bases, with 9 bases spanning the gap. CDR3 length equals 11 residues. The CDR3 DNA reads TGTGCCAGCAGTGAGGTGTCAGGAGCTTTCTTT. It specifies CASSEVSGAFF.

CDR3 in amino acids: CASSGGYSNQPQHF. The CDR3 region has the DNA TGTGCCAGCTCAGGGGGGTATAGCAATCAGCCCCAGCATTTT. The chain joins TRBV27 to TRBJ1-5, with 7 nucleotides matching TRBD1. The CDR3 consists of 14 residues. The germline V gene has CDR1 MNHEY and CDR2 SMNVEV (reference sequence). V was pared by 8 bases and J by 0 bases, with 4 bases of the junction left unmatched.

The CDR3 nucleotides are TGTGCCAGCAGCCTCATCTTGGGGCGGGGAACTGAAGCTTTCTTT. It encodes CASSLILGRGTEAFF. The gene calls are TRBV11-2 and TRBJ1-1, with D maybe TRBD1 (5 bases). CDR1 SGHAT and CDR2 FQNNGV come from the germline V gene. The CDR3 has 15 amino acids. V lost 5 bases and J 5 bases, leaving 18 bases between the germline ends.

The chain uses TRBV19 and TRBJ2-7; tentative D call: TRBD1 (6 bases). The CDR3 covers 14 residues. CDR1 LNHDA and CDR2 SQIVND come from the germline V gene (reference sequence). Trimming removed 6 bases from V and 2 bases from J, with 14 bases in between. The CDR3 sequence: CASRRSGQPYEQYF. CDR3 bases: TGTGCCAGTAGAAGGAGCGGACAGCCCTACGAGCAGTACTTC.

V gene TRBV15 combines with J gene TRBJ1-3; D ambiguous. V was trimmed by 8 bases and J by 4 bases, leaving 15 bases between them. Per the germline V gene, CDR1 is LNHNV and CDR2 is YYDKDF (reference sequence). The CDR3 runs to 14 residues. CDR3 protein: CATGEGGLGNTIYF. The CDR3, as DNA: TGTGCCACCGGAGAAGGAGGACTGGGAAACACCATATATTTT. The full variable domain, its missing parts supplied by reference TRBV15 and TRBJ1-3, is DAMVIQNPRYQVTQFGKPVTLSCSQTLNHNVMYWYQQKSSQAPKLLFHYYDKDFNNEADTPDNFQSRRPNTSFCFLDIRSPGLGDTAMYLCATGEGGLGNTIYFGEGSWLTVV.

The rearrangement joins TRBV4-1 to TRBJ1-1, with a tentative D call TRBD1 (6 bases). The CDR3 extends over 15 amino acids. V lost 6 bases and J lost 1, with 15 bases in between. CDR1 and CDR2 (germline): MGHRA, YSYEKL. The CDR3 loop reads CASRKGGTGNTEAFF. Here the CDR3 DNA reads TGCGCCAGCAGAAAGGGGGGGACGGGGAACACTGAAGCTTTCTTT.

The rearrangement joins TRBV18 to TRBJ1-2; TRBD1 matches at 10 bases. The CDR3 loop spans 17 amino acids. In germline, CDR1 is KGHSH, CDR2 LQKENI. J lost 1 base, V lost 3 bases, and 8 bases had no gene match. The CDR3 nucleotides read TGTGCCAGCTCACCTCCTGAGACAGGGGGCTTTAACTATGGCTACACCTTC. Translated, it gives CASSPPETGGFNYGYTF.

J is TRBJ2-1 and V is TRBV27; TRBD1 matches at 11 bases. CDR1 is MNHEY, CDR2 SMNVEV, per germline (reference sequence). The CDR3 contains 17 residues. Trimming took 2 bases from V and 5 from J; bases not matched to a gene: 8. The CDR3 is CASSLISGQGVHNEQFF. The CDR3 bases are TGTGCCAGCAGTTTAATCTCGGGACAGGGGGTCCACAATGAGCAGTTCTTC.

The chain uses TRBV7-2 and TRBJ1-5; D call uncertain. Germline V CDR1 and CDR2: SGHTA, FQGNSA. Trimming left V 4 bases short and J 0 bases short, with 10 bases between. The CDR3 is 15 amino acids. CDR3 region: CASSSSGISNQPQHF. Written as DNA, the CDR3 is TGTGCCAGCAGCTCGTCGGGGATTAGCAATCAGCCCCAGCATTTT.

A single count supports this clone. The chain links TRBV28 to TRBJ1-2; the match to TRBD1 covers 8 bases. Germline V lookup: CDR1 MDHEN, CDR2 SYDVKM. The trim removed 2 bases at V and 4 bases at J, leaving 3 bases unmatched. The CDR3 loop spans 14 amino acids. CDR3 amino acids: CASSLADRAYGYTF. The CDR3 region has the DNA TGTGCCAGCAGTTTAGCGGACAGGGCCTATGGCTACACCTTC.

V gene TRBV6-5 combines with J gene TRBJ2-5, with D perhaps TRBD2 (5 bases). The DNA end lines up better with TRBJ2-7; the J call may be wrong. Looked up from germline, CDR1 is MNHEY and CDR2 is SVGAGI. The CDR3 sequence is 13 residues long. The CDR3 region has the DNA TGTGCCAGCAGTTACGACGGGGTAAACGAGCAGTACTTC. Its protein is CASSYDGVNEQYF.

V gene TRBV28 combines with J gene TRBJ2-3; D possibly corresponds to TRBD1 (5 bases). The CDR3 extends over 16 amino acids. Trimming pared 5 bases from V and 1 base from J, leaving 16 bases between. Per germline, CDR1 MDHEN and CDR2 SYDVKM. CDR3 nucleotide sequence: TGTGCCAGCAGTCCAATGACAGATGGGGGCACAGATACGCAGTATTTT. Protein: CASSPMTDGGTDTQYF.